These 10 T cell receptor beta chains were sequenced from one sample in a study of blood T cells in healthy people across ages. A sample-barcoded 5' primer and a J-beta primer mix were used in a second PCR of about 7 to 12 cycles. TCRdb re-called the 5' RACE reads through MiXCR, storing one row per CDR3 protein. The sample has under 2,000,000 distinct CDR3 sequences; roughly 52% are singletons. The sample consisted of blood. Receptors originate from a woman aged 40 to 55 in good health.

The chain has TRBV5-6 and TRBJ1-2; tentative D call: TRBD1 (5 bases). V was trimmed by 10 bases and J by 2 bases, leaving 15 bases between them. Germline CDR1 reads SGHDT; CDR2 reads YYEEEE. CDR3 length: 13 residues. The CDR3 protein is CAGLGEFNYGYTF. For the CDR3, the DNA is TGTGCCGGTTTGGGGGAATTCAACTATGGCTACACCTTC.

This chain links TRBV28 with TRBJ2-1; 8 bases match TRBD2. CDR3 length equals 17 residues. The V and J ends lost 5 bases and 2 bases, in that order; junction bases with no gene match: 11. Germline values: CDR1 MDHEN, CDR2 SYDVKM. CDR3 in DNA: TGTGCCAGCAGTCCCACGGGAGGGAGGGGGGCCTACAATGAGCAGTTCTTC. Residues: CASSPTGGRGAYNEQFF.

This clonotype was counted a few times. V is TRBV25-1 and J is TRBJ1-1, with 7 bases fitting TRBD1. The germline CDR1 and CDR2 sequences are MGHDK and SYGVNS. This CDR3 has 15 amino acids. J gave up 8 bases and V 4 bases, and 13 bases lay outside the gene matches. CDR3 DNA: TGTGCCAGCAGTGCGTCGACAGGGAGTAATTCGGAAGCTTTCTTT. It is translated as CASSASTGSNSEAFF. Filled out from reference TRBV25-1 and TRBJ1-1, the complete variable domain reads EADIYQTPRYLVIGTGKKITLECSQTMGHDKMYWYQQDPGMELHLIHYSYGVNSTEKGDLSSESTVSRIRTEHFPLTLESARPSHTSQYLCASSASTGSNSEAFFGQGTRLTVV.

The gene calls are TRBV5-1 and TRBJ2-2; 12 bases map to TRBD2. The V segment lost 0 bases and the J segment 5 bases; nucleotides outside the gene matches: 2. Per germline, CDR1 SGHRS and CDR2 YFSETQ. The CDR3 is made up of 16 amino acids. CDR3: CASSLGLAGDTGELFF. CDR3 nucleotides: TGCGCCAGCAGCTTGGGACTAGCGGGGGATACCGGGGAGCTGTTTTTT.

Written as DNA, the CDR3 is TGCGCCAGCAGCCAAGGGTCGGGACTAGGGATCAATGAGCAGTACTTC. It codes for CASSQGSGLGINEQYF. V gene TRBV4-3 combines with J gene TRBJ2-5; 8 nucleotides line up with TRBD2. CDR1 and CDR2 from the germline V gene are LGHNA and YSLEER. The CDR3 has 16 amino acids. V lost 1 base and J lost 11; bases outside the gene matches: 15.

This clonotype was seen a few times. The V call is TRBV5-1, the J call TRBJ2-1; D remains ambiguous. The germline V gene has CDR1 SGHRS and CDR2 YFSETQ. V was pared by 4 bases and J by 4 bases, with 15 bases between. The CDR3 has 15 amino acids. CDR3 amino acids: CASSKASRVYNEQFF. The CDR3 DNA follows: TGCGCCAGCAGCAAAGCCAGTAGAGTGTACAATGAGCAGTTCTTC.

This clonotype turned up a few times. The chain has TRBV4-3 and TRBJ1-2; D possibly corresponds to TRBD1 (5 bases). The CDR3 is 16 amino acids. Per germline, CDR1 LGHNA and CDR2 YSLEER. The V end lost 6 bases, the J end lost 4 bases, and 21 bases lay between the germline ends. Here the CDR3 reads CASRRSQQAAIYGYTF. The CDR3 bases are TGCGCCAGCAGACGTAGTCAACAGGCGGCCATCTATGGCTACACCTTC.

This rearrangement joins TRBV5-5 to TRBJ1-2; D not certain. Germline-derived CDR1 and CDR2 are SGHKS and YYEKEE (reference sequence). The CDR3 totals 14 residues. V was trimmed by 4 bases and J by 2 bases, leaving 12 bases between them. CDR3 amino acids: CASSPPNGNYGYTF. CDR3 DNA sequence: TGTGCCAGCAGCCCCCCTAACGGCAACTATGGCTACACCTTC.

Only a few counts were recorded for this clonotype. The CDR3 here is CASSLLGRERSYEQYF. In DNA, the CDR3 is TGTGCCAGCAGTTTATTAGGCAGGGAGAGATCCTACGAGCAGTACTTC. V gene TRBV28 combines with J gene TRBJ2-7, with D perhaps assigned TRBD1 or TRBD2 (5 bases each). Germline V gene data show CDR1 as MDHEN and CDR2 as SYDVKM. V dropped 1 base and J dropped 1 base, with 14 bases sitting between them. This CDR3 has 16 residues. Based on the CDR3 plus reference TRBV28 and TRBJ2-7, the full variable domain is DVKVTQSSRYLVKRTGEKVFLECVQDMDHENMFWYRQDPGLGLRLIYFSYDVKMKEKGDIPEGYSVSREKKERFSLILESASTNQTSMYLCASSLLGRERSYEQYFGPGTRLTVT.

This clonotype was detected only a few times. The V and J genes are TRBV7-2 and TRBJ2-7; 11 positions agree with TRBD2. The J call may be in error: the DNA end matches TRBJ2-5 better. From germline, CDR1 is SGHTA and CDR2 FQGNSA. The CDR3 spans 19 residues. The CDR3 here is CASSSKTRVAGGQVATQYF. DNA for the CDR3: TGTGCCAGCAGCTCAAAGACACGGGTAGCGGGGGGGCAGGTGGCGACCCAGTACTTC.